Listed below are T cell receptor beta chains from one sample, sequenced in a study of graft-versus-host responses after intestinal transplantation. TCRdb keeps only in-frame clones here, not all; method: immunoSEQ multiplex PCR. In the table there are approximately 3,100 clones, around four fifths of which are singletons. The material sequenced was ileum tissue, taken roughly 5 and 7 days after intestinal transplantation. Receptors originate from a human patient who received an intestinal transplant, so some T cells may come from the graft donor. Each CDR3 is given with its conserved first and last residue. D genes are given only for firm matches. Clone size is stated in some rows and not others, as once, few, many or a class when expanded.

>TRBJ1-2|NA|TRBV5-1|TRBD1
TGCGCCAGCAGATCGACAGGGGTTAACTATGGCTACACCTTC
CASRSTGVNYGYTF
>TRBJ1-5|NA|TRBV4-1|NA
TGCGCCAGCAGCCAAGTTCGGGGTCGCAATCAGCCCCAGCATTTT
CASSQVRGRNQPQHF
>TRBJ1-2|NA|TRBV15|NA
TGTGCCACCAGCAGAGATCGAAGAACGGACTCCCCTAACTATGGCTACACCTTC
CATSRDRRTDSPNYGYTF
>TRBJ2-2|few|TRBV4-1|TRBD2
TGCGCCAGCAGCCTTTTTCTAGCGGACACCGGGGAGCTGTTTTTT
CASSLFLADTGELFF
>TRBJ2-3|NA|TRBV19|TRBD1
TGTGCCAGACGTGAGGGCGACAGGGAGTCCGGGCGACCAACAGATACGCAGTATTTT
CARREGDRESGRPTDTQYF
>TRBJ2-5|few|TRBV21-1|NA
TGTGCCAGCAGCAAAGCTGGGACTAGCGGGGGGGCCCAAGAGACCCAGTACTTC
CASSKAGTSGGAQETQYF
>TRBJ2-3|NA|TRBV12-5|TRBD1
TGTGCTAGTGGACCCGGACAGGGGGCCACAGATACGCAGTATTTT
CASGPGQGATDTQYF
>TRBJ1-5|NA|TRBV19|NA
TGTGCCACCTCTAGACAGGGCAATCAGCCCCAGCATTTT
CATSRQGNQPQHF
>TRBJ1-1|NA|TRBV21-1|NA
TGTGCCAGCAGCATAACTTCTGAACGGGGACAGGGGCCTCCGAAAGGGGCCACTGAAGCTTTCTTT
CASSITSERGQGPPKGATEAFF
>TRBJ2-3|NA|TRBV12-5|NA
TGTGCTAGTGGTTTGGTCGGCAGGGCAGATACGCAGTATTTT
CASGLVGRADTQYF
>TRBJ1-2|few|TRBV28|NA
TGTGCCAGCAGTCCGCCCCTTGGGGGCTATGGCTACACCTTC
CASSPPLGGYGYTF
>TRBJ2-7|few|TRBV19|TRBD1
TGTGCCAGTAGTAGGGACAGCTCCTACGAGCAGTACTTC
CASSRDSSYEQYF
>TRBJ2-5|NA|TRBV5-6|NA
TGTGCCAGCAGCTTGGGACTACTCCAAGAGACCCAGTACTTC
CASSLGLLQETQYF
>TRBJ1-1|NA|TRBV21-1|NA
TGTGCCAGCAGCATAACAGGGGGCGTGGACACTGAAGCTTTCTTT
CASSITGGVDTEAFF
>TRBJ2-1|NA|TRBV6-1|TRBD1
TGTGCCAGCAGTGAACGACAGGGGGTGACTTGGAGCATGAATGAGCAGTTCTTC
CASSERQGVTWSMNEQFF
>TRBJ2-7|few|TRBV25-1|TRBD2
TGTGCCAGCAGTGCAGAGCGGGAGGGCCTTGTCGAGCAGTACTTC
CASSAEREGLVEQYF
>TRBJ1-4|few|TRBV6-5|TRBD1
TGTGCCAGCAGTTGGACAGGGGCCTCAACTAATGAAAAACTGTTTTTT
CASSWTGASTNEKLFF
>TRBJ2-5|NA|TRBV18|NA
TGTGCCAGCTCACCATCGTTACGGACACTACAAGAGACCCAGTACTTC
CASSPSLRTLQETQYF
>TRBJ2-7|NA|TRBV7-8|TRBD1
TGTGCCAGCAGCCGTTCGGGACAGGTCAGAGGTCCTCCTACGAGGCAGTACTTC
CASSRSGQVRGPPTRQYF
>TRBJ2-5|NA|TRBV25-1|NA
TGTGCCAGCAGTGTAGCCAGCGGGTCCCAAGAGACCCAGTACTTC
CASSVASGSQETQYF
>TRBJ1-6|NA|TRBV27|NA
TGTGCCAGCAGTTTAACAAACTATAATTCACCCCTCCACTTT
CASSLTNYNSPLHF
>TRBJ1-3|NA|TRBV19|NA
TGTGCCAGTAGTATACTCGGGACATCTGGAAACACCATATATTTT
CASSILGTSGNTIYF
>TRBJ1-1|NA|TRBV6-5|NA
TGTGCCAGCAGTTACTCAAGCAAACTTCTGAACACTGAAGCCTTCTTT
CASSYSSKLLNTEAFF
>TRBJ2-7|NA|TRBV11-3|TRBD1
TGTGCCAGCAGCTTTGGACAGGGGCTGTACGAGCAGTACTTC
CASSFGQGLYEQYF
>TRBJ1-1|NA|TRBV25-1|NA
TGTGCCAGCAGTCCAAACACTGAAGCTTTCTTT
CASSPNTEAFF
>TRBJ2-2|once|TRBV7-9|TRBD2
TGTGCCAGCAGCTTCTTTAGCGGGAGTCACGGGGAGCTGTTTTTT
CASSFFSGSHGELFF